The rows below give T cell receptor beta chains drawn from one sample of a study of long-term antiretroviral therapy in people with HIV. Sequenced by immunoSEQ multiplex PCR; TCRdb stores in-frame clones only, minus some. The table includes 38,000 or so clones, about 94% detected once. The sequencing here drew on unsorted PBMCs, taken around 9.2 years after starting antiretroviral therapy. These receptors came from a man aged 30 to 39 with HIV. The CDR3 runs from the conserved cysteine through the conserved F or W. A D gene is named only where the DNA matches it firmly. For some rows the clone size is stated as once, few or many, or as a class when expanded; others skip it.

D: NA
J: TRBJ2-5
V: TRBV18
size: NA
CDR3: CASSPRSQGETQYF
DNA: TGTGCCAGCTCACCAAGGTCTCAGGGGGAGACCCAGTACTTC

D: TRBD1
J: TRBJ2-3
V: TRBV15
size: NA
CDR3: CATSRDGQGSTDTQYF
DNA: TGTGCCACCAGCAGAGACGGACAGGGGAGCACAGATACGCAGTATTTT

D: NA
J: TRBJ2-1
V: TRBV10-1
size: NA
CDR3: CAVLLARDEQFF
DNA: TGCGCCGTCCTCCTGGCGAGGGATGAGCAGTTCTTC

D: NA
J: TRBJ2-7
V: TRBV19
size: NA
CDR3: CASSRQESYEQYF
DNA: TGTGCCAGCAGTCGACAGGAGTCCTACGAGCAGTACTTC

D: NA
J: TRBJ1-2
V: TRBV11-3
size: NA
CDR3: CASDSPRDTVGYTF
DNA: TGTGCCAGCGACTCTCCCCGGGACACCGTAGGCTACACCTTC

D: NA
J: TRBJ1-1
V: TRBV7-6
size: NA
CDR3: CASSPAAGNTEAFF
DNA: TGTGCCAGCAGCCCGGCGGCGGGGAACACTGAAGCTTTCTTT

D: NA
J: TRBJ1-1
V: TRBV27
size: NA
CDR3: CASSLVVGTEAFF
DNA: TGTGCCAGCAGTTTGGTGGTAGGAACTGAAGCTTTCTTT

D: NA
J: TRBJ2-3
V: TRBV4-2
size: NA
CDR3: CASSPTGGDGTDTQYF
DNA: TGTGCCAGCAGCCCAACAGGGGGGGATGGCACAGATACGCAGTATTTT

D: NA
J: TRBJ1-2
V: TRBV9
size: NA
CDR3: CASSVDTRHYTF
DNA: TGTGCCAGCAGCGTAGATACGAGACACTACACCTTC

D: TRBD1
J: TRBJ2-7
V: TRBV4-2
size: NA
CDR3: CASSRGTGDDYEQYF
DNA: TGTGCCAGCAGTCGAGGGACAGGGGACGACTACGAGCAGTACTTC

D: NA
J: TRBJ1-6
V: TRBV6-6
size: NA
CDR3: CASSYPTGRGHSPLHF
DNA: TGTGCCAGCAGTTACCCCACAGGCAGGGGCCATTCACCCCTCCACTTT

D: NA
J: TRBJ2-2
V: TRBV12-5
size: NA
CDR3: CASGLGVTGELFF
DNA: TGTGCTAGTGGTTTAGGCGTAACCGGGGAGCTGTTTTTT

D: TRBD2
J: TRBJ2-5
V: TRBV6-4
size: NA
CDR3: CASSDERLAGGIETQYF
DNA: TGTGCCAGCAGTGACGAGAGACTAGCGGGGGGTATAGAGACCCAGTACTTC

D: NA
J: TRBJ2-6
V: TRBV30
size: few
CDR3: CAWSHAGSFSGANVLTF
DNA: TGTGCCTGGAGTCACGCAGGGAGCTTTTCTGGGGCCAACGTCCTGACTTTC

D: TRBD2
J: TRBJ2-2
V: TRBV9
size: once
CDR3: CASRRGAGELFF
DNA: TGTGCCAGCAGGCGGGGGGCCGGGGAGCTGTTTTTT

D: TRBD2
J: TRBJ2-1
V: TRBV5-1
size: NA
CDR3: CASSLASGGAGEQFF
DNA: TGCGCCAGCAGCTTGGCTAGCGGGGGGGCCGGGGAGCAGTTCTTC

D: NA
J: TRBJ1-5
V: TRBV6-5
size: NA
CDR3: CASREAGTQPQHF
DNA: TGTGCCAGCAGGGAGGCAGGGACTCAGCCCCAGCATTTT

D: TRBD1
J: TRBJ2-3
V: TRBV2
size: NA
CDR3: CASRGGGPFTDTQYF
DNA: TGTGCCAGCAGAGGGGGCGGACCCTTCACAGATACGCAGTATTTT

D: NA
J: TRBJ1-1
V: TRBV29-1
size: once
CDR3: CSVAEQGHTEAFF
DNA: TGCAGCGTTGCGGAACAGGGCCACACTGAAGCTTTCTTT

D: TRBD1
J: TRBJ1-6
V: TRBV10-3
size: NA
CDR3: CAIGRQGDSPLHF
DNA: TGTGCCATTGGCCGACAGGGCGATTCACCCCTCCACTTT

D: NA
J: TRBJ2-5
V: TRBV6-5
size: NA
CDR3: CASSYPGEMETQYF
DNA: TGTGCCAGCAGTTACCCCGGGGAGATGGAGACCCAGTACTTC

D: NA
J: TRBJ2-5
V: TRBV6-1
size: NA
CDR3: CASLEGYQETQYF
DNA: TGTGCCAGCCTCGAGGGTTACCAAGAGACCCAGTACTTC

D: NA
J: TRBJ1-5
V: TRBV2
size: NA
CDR3: CATGRTAEPQHF
DNA: TGTGCCACCGGACGGACAGCGGAGCCCCAGCATTTT

D: TRBD1
J: TRBJ1-3
V: TRBV15
size: NA
CDR3: CATSRDRGPGNTIYF
DNA: TGTGCCACCAGCAGGGACAGGGGGCCTGGAAACACCATATATTTT

D: TRBD2
J: TRBJ2-1
V: TRBV6-5
size: NA
CDR3: CASSYFGGAYYNEQFF
DNA: TGTGCCAGCAGTTACTTCGGGGGGGCTTACTACAATGAGCAGTTCTTC

D: TRBD1
J: TRBJ1-6
V: TRBV5-1
size: once
CDR3: CASSLEAGGYRNSPLHF
DNA: TGCGCCAGCAGCTTGGAGGCAGGGGGATACAGGAATTCACCCCTCCACTTT

D: NA
J: TRBJ2-7
V: TRBV19
size: NA
CDR3: CASSMWVGPYEQYF
DNA: TGTGCCAGTAGTATGTGGGTCGGGCCCTACGAGCAGTACTTC

D: NA
J: TRBJ1-4
V: TRBV28
size: NA
CDR3: CASSGAGVGVEKLFF
DNA: TGTGCCAGCAGTGGGGCAGGGGTAGGGGTTGAAAAACTGTTTTTT

D: TRBD2
J: TRBJ2-5
V: TRBV10-3
size: NA
CDR3: CAIRAGGAHETQYF
DNA: TGTGCCATCAGGGCCGGGGGGGCTCATGAGACCCAGTACTTC

D: NA
J: TRBJ2-7
V: TRBV7-9
size: medium-sized
CDR3: CASSPRYETYEQYF
DNA: TGTGCCAGCAGCCCGCGTTATGAAACCTACGAGCAGTACTTC

D: NA
J: TRBJ1-6
V: TRBV6-5
size: NA
CDR3: CASSYRTDYNSPLHF
DNA: TGTGCCAGCAGTTACCGGACAGATTATAATTCACCCCTCCACTTT

D: TRBD1
J: TRBJ1-4
V: TRBV6-5
size: NA
CDR3: CASRIQGATNEKLFF
DNA: TGTGCCAGCAGGATCCAGGGGGCCACAAATGAAAAACTGTTTTTT

D: NA
J: TRBJ2-3
V: TRBV9
size: NA
CDR3: CASSVVSTDTQYF
DNA: TGTGCCAGCAGCGTAGTCAGCACAGATACGCAGTATTTT

D: NA
J: TRBJ1-2
V: TRBV5-4
size: NA
CDR3: CASSPPGRDGYTF
DNA: TGTGCCAGCAGCCCACCAGGGCGGGATGGCTACACCTTC

D: NA
J: TRBJ1-2
V: TRBV9
size: NA
CDR3: CASSVAPPVDGNYGYTF
DNA: TGTGCCAGCAGCGTAGCTCCGCCGGTGGACGGGAACTATGGCTACACCTTC

D: TRBD2
J: TRBJ2-2
V: TRBV29-1
size: NA
CDR3: CSVDRTSGGELFF
DNA: TGCAGCGTTGACCGGACTAGCGGCGGGGAGCTGTTTTTT

D: NA
J: TRBJ2-2
V: TRBV13
size: once
CDR3: CASSARLVGELFF
DNA: TGTGCCAGCAGCGCCAGACTAGTCGGGGAGCTGTTTTTT

D: TRBD1
J: TRBJ1-5
V: TRBV5-1
size: NA
CDR3: CASSLTGGDQPQHF
DNA: TGCGCCAGCAGCTTGACAGGGGGTGACCAGCCCCAGCATTTT

D: NA
J: TRBJ1-5
V: TRBV7-7
size: NA
CDR3: CASSLGWNQPQHF
DNA: TGTGCTAGCAGCTTAGGGTGGAACCAGCCCCAGCATTTT

D: NA
J: TRBJ2-7
V: TRBV6-6
size: NA
CDR3: CASSTNLARYEQYF
DNA: TGTGCCAGCAGTACCAATCTGGCGCGTTACGAGCAGTACTTC

D: NA
J: TRBJ1-2
V: TRBV2
size: once
CDR3: CASSAQGNYGYTF
DNA: TGTGCCAGCAGTGCCCAGGGGAACTATGGCTACACCTTC

D: NA
J: TRBJ1-1
V: TRBV10-3
size: NA
CDR3: CAISESWGTNTEAFF
DNA: TGTGCCATCAGTGAGTCGTGGGGGACGAACACTGAAGCTTTCTTT

D: NA
J: TRBJ2-1
V: TRBV19
size: NA
CDR3: CASSITGAGDEQFF
DNA: TGTGCCAGTAGTATTACAGGTGCCGGGGATGAGCAGTTCTTC

D: TRBD1
J: TRBJ2-1
V: TRBV2
size: NA
CDR3: CASRSRGQGSYNEQFF
DNA: TGTGCCAGCCGTTCGCGGGGACAGGGTTCCTACAATGAGCAGTTCTTC

D: TRBD1
J: TRBJ1-1
V: TRBV29-1
size: NA
CDR3: CSVVRDSEAFF
DNA: TGCAGCGTCGTACGGGACAGCGAAGCTTTCTTT

D: NA
J: TRBJ1-2
V: TRBV9
size: NA
CDR3: CASKATSNYGYTF
DNA: TGTGCCAGCAAGGCAACCTCTAACTATGGCTACACCTTC